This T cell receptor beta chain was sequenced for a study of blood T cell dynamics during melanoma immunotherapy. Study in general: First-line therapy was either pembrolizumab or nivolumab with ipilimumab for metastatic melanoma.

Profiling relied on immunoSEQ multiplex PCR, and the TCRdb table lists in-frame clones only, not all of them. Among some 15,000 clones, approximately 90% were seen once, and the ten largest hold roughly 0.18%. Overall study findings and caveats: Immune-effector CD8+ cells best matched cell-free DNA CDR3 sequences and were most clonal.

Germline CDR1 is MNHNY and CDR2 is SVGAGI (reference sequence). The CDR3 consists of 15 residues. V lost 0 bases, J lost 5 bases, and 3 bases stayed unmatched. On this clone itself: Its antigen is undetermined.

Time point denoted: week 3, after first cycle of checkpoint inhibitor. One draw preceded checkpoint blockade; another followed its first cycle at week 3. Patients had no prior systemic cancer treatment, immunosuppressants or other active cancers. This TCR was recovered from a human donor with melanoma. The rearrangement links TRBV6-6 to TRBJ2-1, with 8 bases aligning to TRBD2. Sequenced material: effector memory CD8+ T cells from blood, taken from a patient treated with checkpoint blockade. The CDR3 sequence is CASSYSQREHNEQFF. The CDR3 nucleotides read TGTGCCAGCAGTTACTCCCAGCGGGAGCACAATGAGCAGTTCTTC.